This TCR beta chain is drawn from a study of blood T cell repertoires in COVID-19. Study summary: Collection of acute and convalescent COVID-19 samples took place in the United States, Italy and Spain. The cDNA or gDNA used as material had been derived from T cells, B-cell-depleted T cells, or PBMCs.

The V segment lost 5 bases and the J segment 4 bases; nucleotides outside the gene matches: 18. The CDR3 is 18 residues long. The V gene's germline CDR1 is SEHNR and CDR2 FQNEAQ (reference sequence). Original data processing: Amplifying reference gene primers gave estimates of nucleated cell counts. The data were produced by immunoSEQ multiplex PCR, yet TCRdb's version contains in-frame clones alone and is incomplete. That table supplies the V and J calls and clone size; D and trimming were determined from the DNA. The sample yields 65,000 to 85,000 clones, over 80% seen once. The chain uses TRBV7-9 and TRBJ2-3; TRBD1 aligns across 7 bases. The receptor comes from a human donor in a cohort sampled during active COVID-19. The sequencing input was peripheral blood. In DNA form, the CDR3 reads TGTGCCAGCAGCCCCAAAACAGGGGTTATCAAGCATTCAGATACGCAGTATTTT. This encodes CASSPKTGVIKHSDTQYF.